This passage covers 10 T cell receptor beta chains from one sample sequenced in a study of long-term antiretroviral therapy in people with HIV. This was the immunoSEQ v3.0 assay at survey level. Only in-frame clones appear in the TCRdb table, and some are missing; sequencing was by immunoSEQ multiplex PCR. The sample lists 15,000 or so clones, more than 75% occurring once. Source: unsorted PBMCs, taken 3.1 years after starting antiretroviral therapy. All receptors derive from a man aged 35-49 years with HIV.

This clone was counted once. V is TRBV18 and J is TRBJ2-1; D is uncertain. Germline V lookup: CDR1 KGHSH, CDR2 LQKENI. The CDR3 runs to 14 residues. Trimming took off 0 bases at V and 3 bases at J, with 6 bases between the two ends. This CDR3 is CASSPPGFYNEQFF. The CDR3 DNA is TGTGCCAGCTCACCACCGGGCTTCTACAATGAGCAGTTCTTC.

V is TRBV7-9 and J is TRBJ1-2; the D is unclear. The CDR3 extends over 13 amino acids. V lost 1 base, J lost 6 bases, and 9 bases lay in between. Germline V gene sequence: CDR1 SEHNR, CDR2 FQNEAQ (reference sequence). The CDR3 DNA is TGTGCCAGCAGCTTAGGGGAAACGGATGGCTACACCTTC. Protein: CASSLGETDGYTF.

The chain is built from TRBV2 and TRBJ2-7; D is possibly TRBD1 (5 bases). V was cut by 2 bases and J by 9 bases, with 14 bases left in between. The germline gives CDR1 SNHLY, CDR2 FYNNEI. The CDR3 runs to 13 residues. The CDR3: CASSENRLVGQYF. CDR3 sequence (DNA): TGTGCCAGCAGTGAAAACAGGCTGGTGGGGCAGTACTTC. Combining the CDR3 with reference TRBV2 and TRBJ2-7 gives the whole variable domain EPEVTQTPSHQVTQMGQEVILRCVPISNHLYFYWYRQILGQKVEFLVSFYNNEISEKSEIFDDQFSVERPDGSNFTLKIRSTKLEDSAMYFCASSENRLVGQYFGPGTRLTVT.

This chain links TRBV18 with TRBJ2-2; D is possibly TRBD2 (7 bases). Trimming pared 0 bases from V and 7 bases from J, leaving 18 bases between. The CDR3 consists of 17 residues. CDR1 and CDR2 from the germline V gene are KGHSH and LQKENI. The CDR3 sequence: CASSPPGVGGGGGELFF. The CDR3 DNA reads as TGTGCCAGCTCACCACCGGGGGTAGGAGGGGGGGGCGGGGAGCTGTTTTTT.

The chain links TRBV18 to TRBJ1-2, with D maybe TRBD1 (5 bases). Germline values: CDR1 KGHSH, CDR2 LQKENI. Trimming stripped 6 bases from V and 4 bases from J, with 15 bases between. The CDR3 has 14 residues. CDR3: CASSPEGSVYGYTF. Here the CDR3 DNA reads TGTGCCAGCTCCCCGGAGGGGAGCGTCTATGGCTACACCTTC. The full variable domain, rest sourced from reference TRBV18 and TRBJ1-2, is NAGVMQNPRHLVRRRGQEARLRCSPMKGHSHVYWYRQLPEEGLKFMVYLQKENIIDESGMPKERFSAEFPKEGPSILRIQQVVRGDSAAYFCASSPEGSVYGYTFGSGTRLTVV.

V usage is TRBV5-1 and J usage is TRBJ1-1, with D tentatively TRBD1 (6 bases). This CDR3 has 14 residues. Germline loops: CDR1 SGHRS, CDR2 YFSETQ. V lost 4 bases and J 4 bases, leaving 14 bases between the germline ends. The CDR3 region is CASSPWTVGTEAFF. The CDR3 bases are TGCGCCAGCAGCCCGTGGACAGTGGGCACTGAAGCTTTCTTT.

The CDR3 DNA follows: TGTGCCAGCAGCTTAGCCCCACCGAGGTCCGAGCAGTACTTC. It is translated as CASSLAPPRSEQYF. The rearrangement uses TRBV7-9 and TRBJ2-7, with D hard to call. V was pared by 0 bases and J by 6 bases, with 12 bases between. From germline, CDR1 is SEHNR and CDR2 FQNEAQ (reference sequence). The CDR3 extends over 14 amino acids.

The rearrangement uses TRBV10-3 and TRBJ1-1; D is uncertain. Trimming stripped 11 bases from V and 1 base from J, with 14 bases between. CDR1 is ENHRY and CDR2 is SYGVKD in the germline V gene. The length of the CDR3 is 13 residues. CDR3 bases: TGTGCCGCTGATGGTGCAGCGAACACTGAAGCTTTCTTT. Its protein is CAADGAANTEAFF.

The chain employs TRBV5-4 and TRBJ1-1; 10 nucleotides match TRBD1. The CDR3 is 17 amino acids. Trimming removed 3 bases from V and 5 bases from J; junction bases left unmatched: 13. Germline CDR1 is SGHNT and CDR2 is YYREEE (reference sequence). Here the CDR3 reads CASSSAGQGIRTTEAFF. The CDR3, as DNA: TGTGCCAGCAGCTCGGCGGGACAGGGGATAAGGACGACTGAAGCTTTCTTT.

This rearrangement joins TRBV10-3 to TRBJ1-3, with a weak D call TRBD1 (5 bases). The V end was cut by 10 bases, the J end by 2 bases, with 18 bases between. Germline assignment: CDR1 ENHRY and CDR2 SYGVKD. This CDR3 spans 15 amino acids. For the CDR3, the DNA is TGTGCCACCCCGGGCCATTCAGGGCCTGGAAACACCATATATTTT. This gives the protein CATPGHSGPGNTIYF.